This TCR beta chain emerged from a study of Ad26.COV2.S vaccination and SARS-CoV-2 variants. Turning to the study itself: The COV1001 Ad26.COV2.S trial arm included the donor. Intramuscular Ad26.COV2.S at 5x10^10 or 1x10^11 viral particles.

The treatment here: around 19 received Ad26.COV2.S at low or high dose, single or two shots; about 5 received placebo; per-sample allocation not given. Sample collection was performed on day 63 after the first vaccine or placebo injection. For this clone: The antigen is undetermined.

CDR1 is SEHNR, CDR2 FQNEAQ, per germline (reference sequence). The V end was cut by 5 bases, the J end by 4 bases, with 15 bases between. This CDR3 is 15 amino acids long. Profiling relied on immunoSEQ multiplex PCR, and the TCRdb table lists in-frame clones only, not all of them. The sample records roughly 500,000 clones, 87% being singletons. Study-wide points: Substantial breadth in spike-specific CD8+ and CD4+ T cell responses was reportedly seen after vaccination.

Here the sequenced sample was peripheral blood, taken in a trial of Ad26.COV2.S vaccine versus placebo. The origin of this receptor is a person aged 18-65 years who received the Ad26.COV2.S COVID-19 vaccine or a placebo. The chain has TRBV7-9 and TRBJ1-5; weak D call: TRBD1 (6 bases). The CDR3 coding sequence is TGTGCCAGCAGCCTCACAGGGCGATCGAATCAGCCCCAGCATTTT. The encoded protein is CASSLTGRSNQPQHF.